These T cell receptor beta chains were read from a single sample in a study of Graves' ophthalmopathy and Graves' hyperthyroidism. In TCRdb, the multiplex PCR reads were re-called with MiXCR into one record per CDR3 protein. This sample yields around 1,200,000 distinct CDR3 sequences, of which approximately 35% are seen a single time; 11% belongs to the top ten. The specimen was peripheral blood or thyroid tissue (not recorded which). These receptors came from an adult man with Graves' hyperthyroidism. CDR3s include the opening cysteine and the closing phenylalanine or tryptophan.

TRBJ1-4,TRBV28,14,CASSLFGPREKLFF
TRBJ1-3,TRBV19,17,CASSTEPGHIIGNTIYF
TRBJ2-5,TRBV7-2,17,CASSVGLAGWRGETQYF
TRBJ1-2,TRBV3-1,16,CASSQAPRDRRYGYTF
TRBJ1-1,TRBV12-3/TRBV12-4,15,CASSLLVGASTEAFF
TRBJ2-5,TRBV28,16,CASRPRLAGGQETQYF
TRBJ1-4,TRBV6-5,12,CASSSRTGKLFF
TRBJ2-2,TRBV10-3,15,CASSPSQGNTGELFF
TRBJ2-7,TRBV10-3,13,CAISGPGAYEQYF
TRBJ1-1,TRBV29-1,13,CSAASSGFAEAFF
TRBJ1-5,TRBV10-3,13,CAISEGGDQPQHF
TRBJ1-1,TRBV19,14,CASSIISEGTEAFF
TRBJ2-5,TRBV29-1,13,CSVKGLVGETQYF
TRBJ1-2,TRBV2,14,CASSEGGSNYGYTF
TRBJ1-1,TRBV2,15,CASSESGQPYTEAFF
TRBJ2-7,TRBV10-1,13,CARRERTSYEQYF
TRBJ2-2,TRBV2,17,CASSEAWDRGLAGELFF
TRBJ2-2,TRBV29-1,14,CSVEGYRVAGELFF